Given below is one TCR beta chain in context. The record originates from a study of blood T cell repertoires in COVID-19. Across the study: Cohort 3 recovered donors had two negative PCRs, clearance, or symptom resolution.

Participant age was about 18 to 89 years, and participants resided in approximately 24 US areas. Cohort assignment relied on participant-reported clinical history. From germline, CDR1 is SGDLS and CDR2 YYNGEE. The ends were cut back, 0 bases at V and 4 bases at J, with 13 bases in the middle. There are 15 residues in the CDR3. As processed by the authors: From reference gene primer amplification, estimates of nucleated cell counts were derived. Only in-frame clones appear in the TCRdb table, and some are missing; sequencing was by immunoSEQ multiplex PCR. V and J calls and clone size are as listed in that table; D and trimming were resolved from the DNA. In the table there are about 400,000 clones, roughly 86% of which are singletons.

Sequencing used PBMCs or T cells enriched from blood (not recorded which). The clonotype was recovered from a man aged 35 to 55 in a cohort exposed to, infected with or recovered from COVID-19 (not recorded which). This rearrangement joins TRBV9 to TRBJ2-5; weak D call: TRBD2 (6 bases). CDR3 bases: TGTGCCAGCAGCGTAGCGGCGGGAATGCGAGAGACCCAGTACTTC. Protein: CASSVAAGMRETQYF.